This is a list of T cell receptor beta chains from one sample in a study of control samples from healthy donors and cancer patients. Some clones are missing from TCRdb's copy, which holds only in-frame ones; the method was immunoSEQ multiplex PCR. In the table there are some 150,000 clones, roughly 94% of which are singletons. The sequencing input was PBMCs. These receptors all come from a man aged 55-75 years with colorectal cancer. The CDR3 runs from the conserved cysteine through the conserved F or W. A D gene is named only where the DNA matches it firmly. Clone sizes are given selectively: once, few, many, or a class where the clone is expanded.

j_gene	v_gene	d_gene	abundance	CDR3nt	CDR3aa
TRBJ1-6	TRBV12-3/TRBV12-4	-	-	TGTGCCAGCCGCGGGGAGATGGGTTCACCCCTCCACTTT	CASRGEMGSPLHF
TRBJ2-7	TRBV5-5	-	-	TGTGCCAGCAGCATAGGACAGGGCGGAGGCGGGGGCCGCCGGTTCTACGAGCAGTACTTC	CASSIGQGGGGGRRFYEQYF
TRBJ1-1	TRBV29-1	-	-	TGCAGCGTTGACTGGCAGTCAGACGCTGAAGCTTTCTTT	CSVDWQSDAEAFF
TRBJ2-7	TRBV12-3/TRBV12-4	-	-	TGTGCCAGCAGTTTCCAATCCTACGAGCAGTACTTC	CASSFQSYEQYF
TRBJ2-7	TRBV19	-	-	TGTGCCAGTAGCGGATTCGACGGGCACTCCTACGAGCAGTACTTC	CASSGFDGHSYEQYF
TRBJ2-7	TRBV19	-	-	TGTGCCAGTAGTTCGGATTACGAGCAGTACTTC	CASSSDYEQYF
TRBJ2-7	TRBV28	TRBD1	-	TGTGCCAGCAGCACTGGACAGGGCTACGAGCAGTACTTC	CASSTGQGYEQYF
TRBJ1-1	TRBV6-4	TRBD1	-	TGTGCCAGCAGACAGGGGAATTTGAACACTGAAGCTTTCTTT	CASRQGNLNTEAFF
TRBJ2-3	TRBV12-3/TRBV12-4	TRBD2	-	TGTGCCATCGGGGGGGCTAGCAGTACTACGCAGTATTTT	CAIGGASSTTQYF
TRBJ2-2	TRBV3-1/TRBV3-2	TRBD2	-	TGTGCCAGCAGCCTGCGGACTAGCGGGTTGAACACCGGGGAGCTGTTTTTT	CASSLRTSGLNTGELFF
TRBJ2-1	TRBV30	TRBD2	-	TGTGCCTGGAATAGCGGGCTGGTGAATGAGCAGTTCTTC	CAWNSGLVNEQFF
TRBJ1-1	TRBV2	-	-	TGTGCCAGCAGTGCAGGGTACACTGAAGCTTTCTTT	CASSAGYTEAFF
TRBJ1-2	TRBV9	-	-	TGTGCCAGCAGCGTAGGATTAGCAGACTATGGCTACACCTTC	CASSVGLADYGYTF
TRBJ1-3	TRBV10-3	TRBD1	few	TGTGCCATCACGCCATTCTTCCAGGGGACAGGGGGATCTGGAAACACCATATATTTT	CAITPFFQGTGGSGNTIYF
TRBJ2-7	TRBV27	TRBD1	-	TGTGCCAGCAGTGCGTATGACAGGGGGCCCTACGAGCAGTACTTC	CASSAYDRGPYEQYF